This TCR beta chain was documented in a study of control samples from healthy donors and cancer patients. Clones were sequenced by immunoSEQ multiplex PCR, and TCRdb holds only the in-frame ones, with some missing. The sample has over 150,000 clones, 85% to 95% seen once. The ends were cut back, 0 bases at V and 5 bases at J, with 8 bases in the middle. CDR1 and CDR2 (germline): SGDLS, YYNGEE. The CDR3 length is 13 residues. The receptor comes from a woman between 18 and 29 years old in good health. What was sequenced was blood. The chain uses TRBV9 and TRBJ1-2; TRBD1 is a possible D gene (5 bases). CDR3 coding DNA: TGTGCCAGCAGCGTAGGGGGGATTTATGGCTACACCTTC. Protein sequence: CASSVGGIYGYTF.